The 3 T cell receptor beta chains reported below all come from one sample, sequenced in a study of regulatory T cells in long-lasting Graves disease. Assembly of TCR beta libraries relied on iRepertoire HTBI primers together with Arm-PCR of CDR3 regions. TCRdb passed the multiplex PCR reads through MiXCR, listing each CDR3 protein once. The sample includes 350,000 to 450,000 distinct CDR3 sequences, under 25% of them seen just once. Time point defined: persistent/refractory GD, antithyroid drugs over 5 years with positive TRAb. Extracted RNA from PBMCs served as the source of the TCR library. Sequences were derived from peripheral blood mononuclear cells (PBMCs), sampled when the disease was refractory, from a patient treated with antithyroid drugs. The receptors here all came from a female donor with Graves disease.

In its sample, this clonotype was seen many times. The chain recombines TRBV24-1 with TRBJ1-5; no firm D call. This CDR3 region has 13 residues. Between the trimmed V and J ends, which lost 7 bases and 6 bases, there was a span of 12 bases. From germline, CDR1 is KGHDR and CDR2 SFDVKD. In DNA form, the CDR3 reads TGTGCCACCAGCCAGGAGGGTGCTCAGCCCCAGCATTTT. Translation gives CATSQEGAQPQHF.

This clonotype was counted ten times or more. The rearrangement joins TRBV28 to TRBJ2-3, with 7 positions matching TRBD2. CDR3 size: 15 residues. V dropped 2 bases and J dropped 3; count of bases not matched to a gene: 5. Germline lookup yields CDR1 MDHEN and CDR2 SYDVKM. CDR3 loop: CASSLDRAGTDTQYF. For the CDR3, the DNA is TGTGCCAGCAGTTTAGATCGAGCGGGAACAGATACGCAGTATTTT.

The V gene is TRBV27, the J gene TRBJ2-7; D gene unclear. The CDR3 runs 14 residues. The V end was cut by 5 bases, the J end by 3 bases, with 14 bases between. Germline V gene sequence: CDR1 MNHEY, CDR2 SMNVEV (reference sequence). CDR3 DNA: TGTGCCAGCAGTCCAATCGGCAGGAACTACGAGCAGTACTTC. Protein sequence: CASSPIGRNYEQYF.